Following are 29 T cell receptor beta chains from one sample sequenced in a study of identical twins. TCRdb re-derived calls from the 5' RACE reads in MiXCR, one entry per CDR3 protein. The sample contains over 500,000 distinct CDR3 sequences, approximately 22% of which appear only once. The same sample was also studied in work on T cells expressing NK-cell markers.

The sample comprised CD4+ T cells sorted from blood. These receptors were taken from a young woman in good health.

There are a few counts of this clonotype. The chain carries TRBV15 and TRBJ2-7; tentatively, D is TRBD2 (5 bases). Trimming stripped 3 bases from V and 1 base from J, with 10 bases between. Germline values: CDR1 LNHNV, CDR2 YYDKDF (reference sequence). This CDR3 comprises 14 residues. The CDR3 here is CATSRPGSSYEQYF. CDR3 bases: TGTGCCACCAGCAGGCCGGGATCATCCTACGAGCAGTACTTC.

This clonotype was picked up a small number of times. The V and J genes are TRBV9 and TRBJ2-7; D uncertain. Germline V gene data show CDR1 as SGDLS and CDR2 as YYNGEE. V lost 4 bases and J lost 4, with 12 bases in between. CDR3 length equals 13 residues. The CDR3 DNA follows: TGTGCCAGCAGCCCTTCCGGCCTATACGAGCAGTACTTC. It encodes CASSPSGLYEQYF. The variable domain in full, with the rest retrieved from reference TRBV9 and TRBJ2-7, is DSGVTQTPKHLITATGQRVTLRCSPRSGDLSVYWYQQSLDQGLQFLIQYYNGEERAKGNILERFSAQQFPDLHSELNLSSLELGDSALYFCASSPSGLYEQYFGPGTRLTVT.

The chain joins TRBV10-3 to TRBJ2-3; D remains unclear. The CDR3 length is 17 residues. V was pared by 1 base and J by 2 bases, with 16 bases between. Per germline, CDR1 ENHRY and CDR2 SYGVKD. DNA of the CDR3: TGTGCCATCAGTGAGTTTGGGCGTGAGGTGGCCACAGATACGCAGTATTTT. This translates into CAISEFGREVATDTQYF.

J is TRBJ2-1 and V is TRBV7-8, with 7 bases matching TRBD2. Germline loops: CDR1 SGHVS, CDR2 FQNEAQ. Trimming removed 2 bases from V and 6 bases from J; junction bases left unmatched: 7. The length of the CDR3 is 15 residues. The CDR3 protein is CASSLRESGINEQFF. CDR3 in DNA: TGTGCCAGCAGCTTACGGGAAAGCGGGATCAATGAGCAGTTCTTC.

This clonotype was observed a single time. V gene TRBV20-1 combines with J gene TRBJ2-7, with 12 nucleotides matching TRBD2. The germline gives CDR1 DFQATT, CDR2 SNEGSKA (reference sequence). The CDR3 length is 15 residues. Germline trimming cut 0 bases from V and 8 bases from J; bases unmatched to any gene: 8. The CDR3 DNA reads TGCAGTGCTAGAGAAATGACTAGCGGGAGAGATAAGCAGTACTTC. This sequence encodes CSAREMTSGRDKQYF.

This clonotype appeared a single time. V gene TRBV11-3 combines with J gene TRBJ2-1; D perhaps matches TRBD2 (7 bases). CDR3 length: 15 amino acids. The V end lost 5 bases, the J end lost 1 base, and 12 bases lay between the germline ends. Germline V gives CDR1 SGHNT, CDR2 YENEEA. The CDR3 DNA reads as TGTGCCAGCAGCCCGCGGGGGACATCCTACAATGAGCAGTTCTTC. Residues: CASSPRGTSYNEQFF. The complete variable domain, with remaining parts taken from reference TRBV11-3 and TRBJ2-1, reads EAGVVQSPRYKIIEKKQPVAFWCNPISGHNTLYWYLQNLGQGPELLIRYENEEAVDDSQLPKDRFSAERLKGVDSTLKIQPAELGDSAVYLCASSPRGTSYNEQFFGPGTRLTVL.

This clonotype was seen only a few times. The V gene is TRBV20-1, the J gene TRBJ2-1; unclear D gene. Germline assignment: CDR1 DFQATT and CDR2 SNEGSKA (reference sequence). V dropped 3 bases and J dropped 3 bases, with 9 bases sitting between them. The CDR3 is made up of 13 amino acids. CDR3 amino acids: CSASVQNYNEQFF. The CDR3 DNA reads TGCAGTGCTAGTGTGCAGAACTACAATGAGCAGTTCTTC.

The chain combines TRBV10-3 with TRBJ2-3; either TRBD1 or TRBD2 may fit D (5 bases each). This CDR3 contains 15 residues. Germline V gives CDR1 ENHRY, CDR2 SYGVKD. V was pared by 9 bases and J by 2 bases, with 18 bases between. CDR3 nucleotides: TGTGCCATTAGACAGTCGGGACGGCTCACAGATACGCAGTATTTT. It yields the protein CAIRQSGRLTDTQYF.

The genes are TRBV20-1 and TRBJ2-7, with 11 bases matching TRBD2. CDR3 size: 15 residues. Germline assignment: CDR1 DFQATT and CDR2 SNEGSKA (reference sequence). V trimming: 4 bases; J trimming: 7 bases; junction bases outside the gene matches: 12. The CDR3 loop is CSANFPGTSGSEQYF. For the CDR3, the DNA is TGCAGTGCTAATTTTCCCGGGACTAGCGGAAGTGAGCAGTACTTC.

The rearrangement uses TRBV29-1 and TRBJ1-5, with 7 nucleotides matching TRBD1. The CDR3 spans 13 residues. From germline, CDR1 is SQVTM and CDR2 ANQGSEA. Trimming cost V 6 bases and J 6 bases; bases outside gene matches: 8. The CDR3 region is CSVAGGAGQPQHF. As DNA, the CDR3 is TGCAGCGTGGCAGGGGGGGCGGGTCAGCCCCAGCATTTT.

In its sample, this clonotype was seen a few times. The V gene is TRBV5-6, the J gene TRBJ1-1, with D perhaps TRBD1 (6 bases). Trimming removed 5 bases at V and 5 bases at J, with 19 bases between. The germline V gene has CDR1 SGHDT and CDR2 YYEEEE. The CDR3 spans 15 residues. The DNA for the CDR3 is TGTGCCAGCAGTCTTGGACAGCCCTTGTGGACTGAAGCTTTCTTT. Its protein is CASSLGQPLWTEAFF.

The rearrangement uses TRBV5-1 and TRBJ1-2; D is undetermined. V was cut by 4 bases and J by 4 bases, with 11 bases left in between. The germline CDR1 and CDR2 sequences are SGHRS and YFSETQ. There are 13 residues in the CDR3. The CDR3 region has the DNA TGCGCCAGCAGCATACGGCGCGGCTATGGCTACACCTTC. It translates to CASSIRRGYGYTF.

This clonotype appeared a few times. The V and J genes are TRBV15 and TRBJ1-2; 7 positions match TRBD1. Germline assignment: CDR1 LNHNV and CDR2 YYDKDF (reference sequence). With 8 bases clipped from V and 6 bases from J, the junction kept 9 bases outside the gene matches. CDR3 size: 13 residues. Here the CDR3 DNA reads TGTGCCACCCGGACAGGAAACGGAGATGGCTACACCTTC. Its protein product is CATRTGNGDGYTF. The entire variable domain, with the rest obtained from reference TRBV15 and TRBJ1-2, is as follows: DAMVIQNPRYQVTQFGKPVTLSCSQTLNHNVMYWYQQKSSQAPKLLFHYYDKDFNNEADTPDNFQSRRPNTSFCFLDIRSPGLGDTAMYLCATRTGNGDGYTFGSGTRLTVV.

This clonotype was detected ten times or more. The chain employs TRBV20-1 and TRBJ2-1; no clear D. The CDR3 is 12 amino acids. V was cut by 3 bases and J by 10 bases, with 13 bases left in between. Germline V lookup: CDR1 DFQATT, CDR2 SNEGSKA (reference sequence). Here the CDR3 DNA reads TGCAGTGCTAGGGAACCCACGCGCGAGCAGTTCTTC. Its protein is CSAREPTREQFF.

This clonotype was observed at least ten times. The chain employs TRBV20-1 and TRBJ2-1; D not resolved. Between the trimmed V and J ends, which lost 2 bases and 8 bases, there was a span of 13 bases. CDR1 is DFQATT, CDR2 SNEGSKA, per germline (reference sequence). CDR3 length equals 13 residues. The DNA of the CDR3 is TGCAGTGCTAGACTTCCCAGTCCGGATGAGCAGTTCTTC. This translates into CSARLPSPDEQFF.

This clonotype was counted between two and nine times. The chain has TRBV6-5 and TRBJ1-2, with D perhaps TRBD1 (6 bases). The germline V and J ends were trimmed by 4 bases and 6 bases, with 18 bases remaining between them. The CDR3 totals 15 residues. Germline CDR1 MNHEY, CDR2 SVGAGI. The CDR3 DNA reads TGTGCCAGCAGTTCCGGGGGAACAGGGAGACATGGCTACACCTTC. Residues: CASSSGGTGRHGYTF.

This clonotype was detected ten times or more. DNA of the CDR3: TGTGCCAGCAGTTACTCGAAAGGGTATTCACCCCTCCACTTT. It yields the protein CASSYSKGYSPLHF. The genes are TRBV6-5 and TRBJ1-6; D uncertain. The length of the CDR3 is 14 residues. V dropped 0 bases and J dropped 8 bases, with 8 bases sitting between them. The germline V gene has CDR1 MNHEY and CDR2 SVGAGI.

The chain joins TRBV20-1 to TRBJ1-1; the match to TRBD1 covers 7 bases. Germline V gene data show CDR1 as DFQATT and CDR2 as SNEGSKA (reference sequence). J was trimmed by 1 base and V by 5 bases; bases with no gene match: 10. The CDR3 spans 15 residues. CDR3 nucleotides: TGCAGTGCTGGCGTGGGACAGACCGCGAACACTGAAGCTTTCTTT. This sequence encodes CSAGVGQTANTEAFF.

This clonotype was seen repeatedly, ten times or more. The chain links TRBV20-1 to TRBJ2-5; possibly TRBD2 for D (5 bases). The CDR3 has 16 amino acids. Trimming took 0 bases from V and 2 from J, leaving 16 bases between them. Looked up from germline, CDR1 is DFQATT and CDR2 is SNEGSKA (reference sequence). DNA for the CDR3: TGCAGTGCTAGAGACCTCCGGGGAGCGGCACAAGAGACCCAGTACTTC. It encodes CSARDLRGAAQETQYF.

This clonotype was observed a handful of times. The genes are TRBV7-9 and TRBJ2-7; D is ambiguous. The CDR3 length is 12 residues. Trimming took off 3 bases at V and 2 bases at J, with 5 bases between the two ends. In germline, CDR1 is SEHNR, CDR2 FQNEAQ (reference sequence). CDR3 loop: CASSFDTYEQYF. CDR3 coding DNA: TGTGCCAGCAGCTTCGATACCTACGAGCAGTACTTC.

The chain carries TRBV10-3 and TRBJ2-2; no reliable D call. V was clipped by 0 bases and J by 7 bases, with 6 bases between them. CDR3 size: 13 residues. From germline, CDR1 is ENHRY and CDR2 SYGVKD. CDR3 in amino acids: CAISESSYGELFF. In nucleotides, the CDR3 is TGTGCCATCAGTGAGTCAAGCTACGGGGAGCTGTTTTTT.

The rearrangement joins TRBV5-1 to TRBJ1-2; no clear D. This CDR3 contains 13 residues. CDR1 and CDR2 from the germline V gene are SGHRS and YFSETQ. V was clipped by 4 bases and J by 0 bases, with 7 bases between them. CDR3 amino acids: CASSKEANYGYTF. In DNA form, the CDR3 reads TGCGCCAGCAGCAAAGAAGCTAACTATGGCTACACCTTC.

This clonotype has only a few counts. The chain links TRBV10-3 to TRBJ2-1; TRBD2 matches at 7 bases. The CDR3 sequence is 13 residues long. The V gene end was trimmed by 0 bases and the J gene end by 7 bases; junction bases not matched to a gene: 0. Germline-derived CDR1 and CDR2 are ENHRY and SYGVKD. The CDR3 DNA is TGTGCCATCAGTGAGTCGGGGGGGAATGAGCAGTTCTTC. This codes for CAISESGGNEQFF.

V and J are TRBV7-2 and TRBJ1-1; possible D gene TRBD1, 6 bases. Trimming left V 3 bases short and J 5 bases short, with 16 bases between. This CDR3 is built from 15 residues. CDR1 is SGHTA, CDR2 FQGNSA, per germline. Here the CDR3 reads CASSFSSRGLTEAFF. The CDR3 nucleotides read TGTGCCAGCAGCTTCTCCTCCAGGGGTCTTACTGAAGCTTTCTTT.

This clonotype occurred a few times. This chain links TRBV10-3 with TRBJ2-6; TRBD2 matches 7 bases. The CDR3 covers 15 residues. The V segment lost 7 bases and the J segment 4 bases; nucleotides outside the gene matches: 7. CDR1 ENHRY and CDR2 SYGVKD come from the germline V gene. The CDR3 region is CAIKSPGGGANVLTF. The CDR3 DNA follows: TGTGCCATCAAGAGTCCGGGGGGAGGGGCCAACGTCCTGACTTTC.

This clonotype was seen a handful of times. The V and J genes are TRBV11-2 and TRBJ2-1; D is ambiguous. With 6 bases removed from V and 3 bases from J, the gap between germline ends came to 15 bases. The CDR3 runs 15 residues. Germline V gene sequence: CDR1 SGHAT, CDR2 FQNNGV. CDR3 coding DNA: TGTGCCAGCAGGTCGGGTCCTTTAGTCTACAATGAGCAGTTCTTC. Translation: CASRSGPLVYNEQFF.

J is TRBJ2-1 and V is TRBV4-3; TRBD2 is a possible D gene (7 bases). The CDR3 covers 16 residues. The V gene's germline CDR1 is LGHNA and CDR2 YSLEER. Trimming took 5 bases from V and 1 from J, leaving 15 bases between them. Here the CDR3 DNA reads TGCGCCAGCAGCTGGGGGCGGGGAGGGTCCTACAATGAGCAGTTCTTC. This gives the protein CASSWGRGGSYNEQFF.

The chain links TRBV20-1 to TRBJ2-1, with 12 bases matching TRBD2. CDR1 DFQATT and CDR2 SNEGSKA come from the germline V gene (reference sequence). CDR3 size: 15 residues. V was clipped by 3 bases and J by 5 bases; unmatched bases: 5. Written as DNA, the CDR3 is TGCAGTGCTAGGGCTAGCGGGGGGGCCCACAATGAGCAGTTCTTC. Its translation is CSARASGGAHNEQFF.

The chain joins TRBV20-1 to TRBJ1-6; a weak D match, TRBD1 (6 bases). Trimming took off 1 base at V and 0 bases at J, with 13 bases between the two ends. The germline gives CDR1 DFQATT, CDR2 SNEGSKA (reference sequence). The CDR3 is 17 residues long. CDR3 loop: CSARAKGGNSYNSPLHF. The CDR3 DNA reads TGCAGTGCTAGAGCCAAAGGGGGGAACTCCTATAATTCACCCCTCCACTTT.